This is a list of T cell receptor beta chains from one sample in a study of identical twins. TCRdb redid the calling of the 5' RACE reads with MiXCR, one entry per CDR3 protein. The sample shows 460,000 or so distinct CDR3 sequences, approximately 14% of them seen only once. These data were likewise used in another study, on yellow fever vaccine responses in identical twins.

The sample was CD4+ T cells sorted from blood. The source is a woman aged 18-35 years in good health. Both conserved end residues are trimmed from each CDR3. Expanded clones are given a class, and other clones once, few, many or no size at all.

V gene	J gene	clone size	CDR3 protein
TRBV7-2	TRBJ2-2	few	ASSLATSVIAGELF
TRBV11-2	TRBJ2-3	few	ASSSRTEAGTQY
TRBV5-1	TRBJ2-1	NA	ASSSLAGRYNEQF
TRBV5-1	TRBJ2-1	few	ASSLGVAGTYNEQF
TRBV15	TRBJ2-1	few	ATSREASGTYNEQF
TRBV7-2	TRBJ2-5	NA	ASSLDAGLQAQY
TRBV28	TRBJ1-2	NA	ASSIPNPTGTGYGYT
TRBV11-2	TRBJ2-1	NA	ASSLGANTEQF
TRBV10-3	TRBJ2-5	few	AISSGKAGGPTETQY
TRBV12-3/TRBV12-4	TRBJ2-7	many	ASSDFTGWAYEQY
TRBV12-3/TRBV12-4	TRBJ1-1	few	ASSFRSQNTEAF
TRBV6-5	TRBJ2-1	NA	ASSLTGKTYNEQF
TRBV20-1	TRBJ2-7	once	SASPVKAAGEQY
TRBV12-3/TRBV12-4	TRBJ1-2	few	ASSPPRERGGYT
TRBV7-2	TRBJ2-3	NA	ASSLVGTGSTDTQY
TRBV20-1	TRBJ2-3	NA	SARPFGGGDTQY
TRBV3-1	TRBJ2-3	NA	ASSQKGGLNTDTQY
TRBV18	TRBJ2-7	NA	ASSPPLDYSYEQY
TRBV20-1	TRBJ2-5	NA	SARDVGIGETQY